This T cell receptor beta chain was found in a study of T cell responses to AZD1222 COVID-19 vaccine. Points on this clone: Antigen: not known.

General study results and limits: Receipt of two AZD1222 doses was followed by a rise in Spike-specific TCR breadth and depth. Donors skewed white British and female; clonal diversity was possibly underestimated. The reported proportion of spike-specific TCRs targeting unmutated variant regions was nearly half. In all cases, repertoires were sampled only after the peak T cell response.

Germline CDR1 SGDLS, CDR2 YYNGEE. Trimming removed 4 bases at V and 8 bases at J, with 7 bases between. The CDR3 runs 11 residues. TCRdb's table, derived via immunoSEQ multiplex PCR, lists solely in-frame clones and lacks some. Among about 130,000 clones, roughly 90% were seen once, and the ten largest hold roughly 2%. Sequences were derived from peripheral blood, sampled on day 0 of AZD1222 vaccination. This TCR derives from an adult in good health. This chain uses TRBV9 with TRBJ1-3, with D perhaps TRBD1 (5 bases). The CDR3 DNA follows: TGTGCCAGCAGCTTAGGGGACACCATATATTTT. Translation gives CASSLGDTIYF.